Reported below is one T cell receptor (beta chain). No antigen is known for it. The J segment lost 5 bases and the V segment lost 0 bases, leaving 6 bases of the junction unmatched. Germline assignment: CDR1 SGHRS and CDR2 YFSETQ. The CDR3 sequence is 15 residues long. Excluded were patients having autoimmune disease history or systemic immunosuppression. The data belong to a study of OX40 agonist ivuxolimab in advanced cancers. About the study: Dosing consisted of intravenous ivuxolimab at 0.01 to 10 mg/kg every 2 weeks.

Study-wide results and caveats: Clonal expansion among partial responders at 0.1-3.0 mg/kg ranked near the lowest.

Here immunoSEQ multiplex PCR was the method, and the copy in TCRdb shows in-frame clones only, minus some. The sample carries fewer than 85,000 clones, 80% to 90% recorded once. This clonotype originated in an adult with an advanced solid tumor such as melanoma, head and neck, liver or kidney cancer. The input for sequencing was CD4+ or CD8+ T cells sorted from blood, taken in a trial of the OX40 agonist ivuxolimab. J is TRBJ2-7 and V is TRBV5-1; 9 nucleotides line up with TRBD1. The CDR3 reads CASSLATDRGNEQYF. For the CDR3, the DNA is TGCGCCAGCAGCTTGGCTACCGACAGGGGGAACGAGCAGTACTTC.